This T cell receptor (beta chain) was documented in a study of somatic mutations in cytotoxic T cells in rheumatoid arthritis. Study-level points and caveats: The largest CD8+ clone made up over 20% of CD8+ cells in about an eighth of the roughly 60 patients.

The method was immunoSEQ multiplex PCR; TCRdb's version includes in-frame clones alone and lacks a portion of them. The sample has approximately 13,000 clones, 74% seen once. Comments on this clone: What it binds is not known.

Trimming removed 2 bases at V and 8 bases at J, with 22 bases between. Germline-derived CDR1 and CDR2 are LGHNA and YNFKEQ. CDR3 length: 18 amino acids. By positive magnetic bead selection, CD4+ and CD8+ cells were isolated, and their purity was checked by flow cytometry. The sequenced material came from CD8+ T cells sorted from blood. The V and J genes are TRBV4-2 and TRBJ1-6; a weak D match, TRBD1 (6 bases). This sequence was found in a woman in her thirties or forties in good health. The CDR3 loop is CASSQTGSAGGGHSPLHF. The DNA of the CDR3 is TGTGCCAGCAGCCAAACAGGTAGCGCCGGGGGGGGCCATTCACCCCTCCACTTT.